This TCR beta chain was identified during a study of beta chain features in type 1 diabetes. Study-wide context: The examined sorted cells totaled around 100,000,000 across samples. Study conclusions and caveats: Lower insertion and higher deletion counts appeared at VDJ junctions in type 1 diabetes patients. Shorter templates may be favored by PCR, equally so in patients and controls.

What was sequenced were expressed TCRB transcripts, since all of the isolated RNA had been reverse transcribed. The data were produced by immunoSEQ multiplex PCR, yet TCRdb's version contains in-frame clones alone and is incomplete. This repertoire shows about 450,000 clones, over 10% found once; its top ten account for approximately 0.05%. With regard to this clone: Its cognate antigen is unknown. The same CDR3 also results from other DNA sequences found in this sample.

CDR3 length equals 14 residues. Trimming cost V 0 bases and J 2 bases, with 7 bases left between them. The germline gives CDR1 SEHNR, CDR2 FQNEAQ (reference sequence). The receptor's source is a woman younger than 35 in good health. Sequenced input: naive CD4+ T cells from blood. The gene calls are TRBV7-9 and TRBJ2-5; the D gene is possibly TRBD2 (6 bases). The DNA for the CDR3 is TGTGCCAGCAGCTTAGCTGGGGGGCAAGAGACCCAGTACTTC. It encodes CASSLAGGQETQYF.